This paragraph reports one TCR beta chain. Study processing details: Estimated nucleated cell counts came from reference gene primer amplification. The protocol was immunoSEQ multiplex PCR, while the TCRdb copy is restricted to in-frame clones and leaves out a portion. V, J and clone size derive from that table, while D and trimming were established from the DNA sequence. The repertoire holds some 250,000 clones, approximately 81% seen once, with under 5.5% in the top ten. Germline V gene sequence: CDR1 MDHEN, CDR2 SYDVKM. This CDR3 contains 17 residues. The V end was cut by 2 bases, the J end by 4 bases, with 19 bases between. These data come from a study of blood T cell repertoires in COVID-19. Looking at the study overall: Samples came from the United States, Italy and Spain, spanning acute and convalescent COVID-19. From T cells, B-cell-depleted T cells, or PBMCs came the material, which was cDNA or gDNA.

This sequence was found in a man aged 55 to 69 with acute or convalescent COVID-19. Sequencing used peripheral blood. The chain combines TRBV28 with TRBJ2-3; D is uncertain. CDR3 amino acids: CASSLPADGSVADTQYF. For the CDR3, the DNA is TGTGCCAGCAGTTTACCCGCCGACGGGTCGGTTGCAGATACGCAGTATTTT.